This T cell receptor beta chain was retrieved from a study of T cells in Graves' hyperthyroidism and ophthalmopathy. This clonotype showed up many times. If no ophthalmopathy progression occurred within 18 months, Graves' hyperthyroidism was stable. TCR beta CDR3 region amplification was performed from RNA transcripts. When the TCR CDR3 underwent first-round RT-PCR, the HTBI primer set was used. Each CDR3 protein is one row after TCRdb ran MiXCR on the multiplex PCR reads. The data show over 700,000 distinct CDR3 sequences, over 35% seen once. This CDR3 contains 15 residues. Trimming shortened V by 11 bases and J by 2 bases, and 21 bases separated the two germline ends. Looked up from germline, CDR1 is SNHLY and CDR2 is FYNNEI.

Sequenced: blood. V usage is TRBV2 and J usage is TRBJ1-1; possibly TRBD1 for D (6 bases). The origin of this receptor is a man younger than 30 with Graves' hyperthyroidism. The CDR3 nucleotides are TGTGCCGGGACGCTACAGGGCGGGTCAAACACTGAAGCTTTCTTT. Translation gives CAGTLQGGSNTEAFF.